The clone carrying this T cell receptor (beta chain) was recorded once. What it recognizes is unknown. This record belongs to a study of T cells after posttransplantation cyclophosphamide. CDR1 and CDR2 from the germline V gene are MNHEY and SVGAGI. V shed 5 bases and J 2 bases; nucleotides not matched to a gene: 5. The CDR3 sequence is 15 residues long. Study-wide results and caveats: Donor-recipient repertoire similarity was low at 1-2 months, rising over year one. TRB overlap between skin or GI tissue T cells and blood was limited. TRB clonality was highly associated with recipient CMV seropositivity and reactivation.

TCRdb's table, derived via immunoSEQ multiplex PCR, lists solely in-frame clones and lacks some. The sample holds roughly 49,000 clones; about 86% are singletons and the top ten take approximately 2.6%. This clonotype originated in a man aged 25 to 40 with a blood cancer, CMV-positive, and with a related stem cell donor. Sequenced input: PBMCs. V gene TRBV6-5 combines with J gene TRBJ2-2, with 7 positions matching TRBD1. CDR3 protein: CASSKTGINTGELFF. CDR3 DNA: TGTGCCAGCAGTAAGACAGGGATCAACACCGGGGAGCTGTTTTTT.